Below, 2 T cell receptor beta chains from the same sample are listed, as sequenced in a study of CD4 T cells in relation to SARS-CoV-2 and coronaviruses. Their antigens remain unidentified. Before the COVID-19 pandemic, during about 2011-2019, CD4+ T cells were taken from unexposed donors. CD4+ T cells were isolated from the cells after 10 days of culture. TCRdb's copy holds only in-frame clones and misses some; the assay was immunoSEQ multiplex PCR. The table shows about 25,000 clones, with 76% occurring only once. Sequenced sample: CD4+ T cells from PBMCs, cultured in vitro. The source of these receptors is a human donor in good health.

This sequence joins TRBV7-9 and TRBJ2-1, with D possibly matching TRBD2 (5 bases). The CDR3 runs 15 residues. The ends were cut back, 1 base at V and 4 bases at J, with 11 bases in the middle. Germline loops: CDR1 SEHNR, CDR2 FQNEAQ (reference sequence). The CDR3 loop is CASSLGGNSYNEQFF. DNA for the CDR3: TGTGCCAGCAGCTTAGGAGGGAATTCTTACAATGAGCAGTTCTTC.

The chain has TRBV5-1 and TRBJ2-5; 9 nucleotides agree with TRBD1. V shed 5 bases and J 4 bases; nucleotides not matched to a gene: 9. Germline V lookup: CDR1 SGHRS, CDR2 YFSETQ. This CDR3 is 15 amino acids long. For the CDR3, the DNA is TGCGCCAGCAGAGGCGGGACAGGGACTTTAGAGACCCAGTACTTC. Translating it yields CASRGGTGTLETQYF. The whole variable domain, filled in from reference TRBV5-1 and TRBJ2-5, reads KAGVTQTPRYLIKTRGQQVTLSCSPISGHRSVSWYQQTPGQGLQFLFEYFSETQRNKGNFPGRFSGRQFSNSRSEMNVSTLELGDSALYLCASRGGTGTLETQYFGPGTRLLVL.